This TCR beta chain was documented in a study of blood T cell repertoires in COVID-19. V gave up 7 bases and J gave up 5 bases, with 14 bases separating them. The CDR3 is 13 amino acids. CDR1 MNHEY and CDR2 SMNVEV come from the germline V gene (reference sequence). The method was immunoSEQ multiplex PCR; TCRdb's version includes in-frame clones alone and lacks a portion of them. There are around 140,000 clones in the sample; 84% occur only once, and about 1.5% lies in the top ten. The source of this sequence is a man aged 55 to 70 with acute or convalescent COVID-19. The rearrangement links TRBV27 to TRBJ1-1, with D perhaps TRBD1 (5 bases). The sample comprised peripheral blood. CDR3 region: CASTALGGTEAFF. CDR3 sequence (DNA): TGTGCCAGCACCGCCCTTGGGGGGACTGAAGCTTTCTTT.